One and the same sample provided the 7 T cell receptor beta chains below, sequenced in a study of blood T cells in healthy people across ages. Using a J-beta primer mix together with a sample-barcoded 5' primer, a second PCR was run for roughly 7 to 11 cycles. Via MiXCR, TCRdb re-called the 5' RACE reads, giving one row per CDR3 protein. The data hold about 810,000 distinct CDR3 sequences, with about 37% observed a single time. Sequencing was performed on blood. The receptors stem from a man in his late teens or twenties in good health.

The rearrangement uses TRBV7-2 and TRBJ1-5, with D unclear. The CDR3 is 17 residues long. The germline V and J ends were trimmed by 6 bases and 0 bases, with 18 bases remaining between them. Germline V gene data show CDR1 as SGHTA and CDR2 as FQGNSA. The CDR3 loop reads CASSPVWGGVSNQPQHF. The CDR3 DNA sequence: TGTGCCAGCAGTCCCGTTTGGGGTGGGGTTAGCAATCAGCCCCAGCATTTT.

This clonotype was counted a few times. V usage is TRBV12-3 or TRBV12-4 and J usage is TRBJ2-2, with D perhaps TRBD1 (5 bases). V lost 5 bases and J 4 bases, leaving 8 bases between the germline ends. The CDR3 has 13 residues. CDR3 nucleotide sequence: TGTGCCAGCAGTCAGGGTGGCACCGGGGAGCTGTTTTTT. This encodes CASSQGGTGELFF.

This clonotype was detected only a few times. This chain links TRBV20-1 with TRBJ1-5, with unresolved D. V was pared by 2 bases and J by 7 bases, with 6 bases between. The CDR3 has 11 amino acids. Germline CDR1 DFQATT, CDR2 SNEGSKA (reference sequence). The CDR3 protein is CSARPQQPQHF. As DNA, the CDR3 is TGCAGTGCTAGACCGCAACAGCCCCAGCATTTT.

CDR3 DNA: TGCGCCAGCAGCCAAGGGGGAGGACGGAAGAACACTGAAGCTTTCTTT. It translates to CASSQGGGRKNTEAFF. The chain uses TRBV4-1 and TRBJ1-1; D uncertain. Between the trimmed V and J ends, which lost 1 base and 1 base, there was a span of 13 bases. The V gene's germline CDR1 is MGHRA and CDR2 YSYEKL. This CDR3 is built from 16 residues.

This rearrangement joins TRBV2 to TRBJ2-1, with D unresolved. The CDR3 runs 13 residues. In germline, CDR1 is SNHLY, CDR2 FYNNEI. Trimming took off 4 bases at V and 5 bases at J, with 9 bases between the two ends. CDR3 amino acids: CASSGNGDNEQFF. The CDR3 DNA is TGTGCCAGCAGTGGGAATGGTGACAATGAGCAGTTCTTC.

This clonotype came up a few times. The gene calls are TRBV12-3 or TRBV12-4 and TRBJ2-2; no reliable D call. Trimming cost V 7 bases and J 4 bases, with 7 bases left between them. CDR3 length: 12 amino acids. Here the CDR3 reads CASNTPTGELFF. In nucleotides, the CDR3 is TGTGCCAGCAATACACCCACCGGGGAGCTGTTTTTT.

This clonotype was counted between two and nine times. The gene calls are TRBV28 and TRBJ1-2, with no clear D. The CDR3 extends over 15 amino acids. Germline V lookup: CDR1 MDHEN, CDR2 SYDVKM. V was cut by 4 bases and J by 4 bases, with 16 bases left in between. The CDR3 is CASSSPADSLYGYTF. CDR3 DNA sequence: TGTGCCAGCAGTTCCCCCGCCGATTCTCTCTATGGCTACACCTTC.